The 22 T cell receptor beta chains in this list originate from one sample, sequenced in a study of Ad26.COV2.S vaccination and SARS-CoV-2 variants. Some clones are missing from TCRdb's copy, which holds only in-frame ones; the method was immunoSEQ multiplex PCR. The sample has about 680,000 clones; around 90% are singletons. Stated treatment: some 19 received Ad26.COV2.S at low or high dose, single or two shots; about 5 received placebo; per-sample allocation not given. Sampling took place 63 days after the first vaccine or placebo injection. Sequenced here: peripheral blood, sampled in a trial of Ad26.COV2.S vaccine versus placebo. All receptors come from a person aged 18 to 59 who received the Ad26.COV2.S COVID-19 vaccine or a placebo.

This chain connects TRBV6-1 to TRBJ2-5; D possibly corresponds to TRBD2 (6 bases). This CDR3 has 16 residues. Germline assignment: CDR1 MNHNS and CDR2 SASEGT. Deletions cut 2 bases from V and 4 bases from J, with 17 bases between. CDR3 sequence (DNA): TGTGCCAGCAGTGAAATGGTCGGAGGGGCGTCAGAGACCCAGTACTTC. Its translation: CASSEMVGGASETQYF.

The J gene is TRBJ1-3, the V gene TRBV3-1 (or the pseudogene TRBV3-2); no clear D gene. This CDR3 region has 13 residues. Deletions cut 1 base from V and 4 bases from J, with 5 bases between. Germline values: CDR1 LGHDT, CDR2 YNNKEL (reference sequence). The CDR3 DNA reads as TGTGCCAGCAGCCAAGTTGGGGGAAACACCATATATTTT. As protein: CASSQVGGNTIYF.

The table lists this clone with a few counts. This chain joins TRBV6-1 and TRBJ1-5; perhaps TRBD1 as D (5 bases). The V and J ends lost 3 bases and 1 base respectively, with 10 bases between them. CDR1 and CDR2 from the germline V gene are MNHNS and SASEGT. This CDR3 has 15 amino acids. CDR3 region: CASSEGPGSNQPQHF. The CDR3 coding sequence is TGTGCCAGCAGTGAGGGACCAGGGAGCAATCAGCCCCAGCATTTT.

The V call is TRBV13, the J call TRBJ2-7; 9 bases fit TRBD2. The J segment lost 6 bases and the V segment lost 0 bases, leaving 12 bases of the junction unmatched. Germline CDR1 and CDR2: PRHDT and FYEKMQ (reference sequence). The CDR3 runs 17 residues. The CDR3 region is CASSLGPSLAGYTEQYF. The CDR3 DNA is TGTGCCAGCAGCTTAGGACCAAGTCTAGCGGGATATACCGAGCAGTACTTC.

The chain combines TRBV2 with TRBJ1-3; 7 nucleotides align to TRBD1. The CDR3 covers 13 residues. The J segment lost 4 bases and the V segment lost 6 bases, leaving 3 bases of the junction unmatched. Germline-derived CDR1 and CDR2 are SNHLY and FYNNEI. CDR3 amino acids: CASSRGEGNTIYF. The CDR3 DNA reads as TGTGCCAGCAGCAGGGGGGAAGGAAACACCATATATTTT.

The rearrangement joins TRBV4-1 to TRBJ1-6; 11 nucleotides align to TRBD1. The CDR3 spans 18 residues. Trimming took 4 bases from V and 7 from J; bases not matched to a gene: 12. The germline V gene has CDR1 MGHRA and CDR2 YSYEKL. CDR3 sequence: CASSPAGQGENLNSPLHF. CDR3 DNA: TGCGCCAGCAGCCCCGCGGGACAGGGGGAAAACTTAAATTCACCCCTCCACTTT.

The chain carries TRBV6-5 and TRBJ2-7, with TRBD1 identical over 9 bases. The CDR3 loop spans 14 amino acids. In germline, CDR1 is MNHEY, CDR2 SVGAGI. After removal of 6 bases from V and 2 bases from J, the junction contained 5 bases not matched to a gene. The CDR3 DNA is TGTGCCAGCAGGGGACAGGGCGTCACCTACGAGCAGTACTTC. This codes for CASRGQGVTYEQYF.

The V and J genes are TRBV3-1 (or the pseudogene TRBV3-2) and TRBJ2-5, with a tentative D call TRBD2 (5 bases). The CDR3 loop spans 15 amino acids. The V end was cut by 3 bases, the J end by 2 bases, with 13 bases between. Germline loops: CDR1 LGHDT, CDR2 YNNKEL (reference sequence). In DNA, the CDR3 is TGTGCCAGCAGCCAGCCGAGCGGAACTCAAGAGACCCAGTACTTC. It translates to CASSQPSGTQETQYF.

The chain recombines TRBV15 with TRBJ2-7; D gene unclear. This CDR3 is 13 amino acids long. Trimming took 1 base from V and 1 from J, leaving 5 bases between them. Germline values: CDR1 LNHNV, CDR2 YYDKDF (reference sequence). The chain's CDR3 is CATSRGESYEQYF. As DNA, the CDR3 is TGTGCCACCAGCAGAGGGGAATCCTACGAGCAGTACTTC.

The chain is built from TRBV19 and TRBJ2-7; 12 bases map to TRBD1. The CDR3 loop spans 13 amino acids. V lost 8 bases, J lost 7 bases, and 6 bases stayed unmatched. Germline loops: CDR1 LNHDA, CDR2 SQIVND (reference sequence). The CDR3 region has the DNA TGTGCCAGTTCCGGGACAGGGGGCTGGGAGCAGTACTTC. Protein sequence: CASSGTGGWEQYF.

The CDR3 loop is CASSPPILSGANVLTF. The CDR3 DNA is TGTGCCAGCAGCCCCCCGATACTCTCTGGGGCCAACGTCCTGACTTTC. The chain employs TRBV7-2 and TRBJ2-6; D not resolved. The CDR3 spans 16 residues. The germline V and J ends were trimmed by 5 bases and 0 bases, with 11 bases remaining between them. Germline V lookup: CDR1 SGHTA, CDR2 FQGNSA. The full variable domain, in which reference TRBV7-2 and TRBJ2-6 provide the parts outside the CDR3, is GAGVSQSPSNKVTEKGKDVELRCDPISGHTALYWYRQSLGQGLEFLIYFQGNSAPDKSGLPSDRFSAERTGGSVSTLTIQRTQQEDSAVYLCASSPPILSGANVLTFGAGSRLTVL.

The V call is TRBV2, the J call TRBJ1-1; D is undetermined. This CDR3 spans 15 amino acids. CDR1 and CDR2 (germline): SNHLY, FYNNEI. V was pared by 0 bases and J by 1 base, with 9 bases between. The CDR3 DNA sequence: TGTGCCAGCAGTGAAGCGCGACTATCGAACACTGAAGCTTTCTTT. Translated: CASSEARLSNTEAFF.

The chain has TRBV19 and TRBJ2-3; 7 bases map to TRBD2. The CDR3 is made up of 17 amino acids. The germline gives CDR1 LNHDA, CDR2 SQIVND (reference sequence). The J segment lost 0 bases and the V segment lost 2 bases, leaving 8 bases of the junction unmatched. In DNA form, the CDR3 reads TGTGCCAGTAGTATAACCCTAACTAGCGCAAGCACAGATACGCAGTATTTT. Its translation is CASSITLTSASTDTQYF.

The chain is built from TRBV4-1 and TRBJ1-5, with 10 nucleotides matching TRBD1. V was clipped by 4 bases and J by 3 bases; unmatched bases: 9. This CDR3 is 17 amino acids long. Germline V CDR1 and CDR2: MGHRA, YSYEKL. CDR3 region: CASSPRPGQGNNQPQHF. The CDR3, as DNA: TGCGCCAGCAGCCCCAGACCGGGACAGGGGAACAATCAGCCCCAGCATTTT.

The chain has TRBV2 and TRBJ2-1, with 7 bases identical to TRBD1. Germline-derived CDR1 and CDR2 are SNHLY and FYNNEI. With V trimmed by 11 bases and J by 0 bases, 7 bases remained unmatched. The CDR3 runs to 14 residues. This CDR3 is CAAPGQSSYNEQFF. The DNA of the CDR3 is TGTGCCGCGCCGGGACAGAGCTCCTACAATGAGCAGTTCTTC.

This clone was detected once. V gene TRBV10-3 combines with J gene TRBJ2-5; D perhaps matches TRBD2 (6 bases). The CDR3 spans 11 residues. CDR1 and CDR2 from the germline V gene are ENHRY and SYGVKD. Trimming cost V 7 bases and J 7 bases, with 10 bases left between them. Written as DNA, the CDR3 is TGTGCCATCAACGAGGGAGGGACCCAGTACTTC. Its translation: CAINEGGTQYF.

The chain combines TRBV2 with TRBJ1-4; D not resolved. Germline V lookup: CDR1 SNHLY, CDR2 FYNNEI. Trimming cost V 6 bases and J 8 bases, with 13 bases left between them. The CDR3 is 13 residues long. In DNA, the CDR3 is TGTGCCAGCAGCCTTGGACTGGGCGAAAAACTGTTTTTT. It specifies CASSLGLGEKLFF.

The J gene is TRBJ2-7, the V gene TRBV27; TRBD1 agrees at 10 bases. This CDR3 has 13 residues. The V and J ends lost 6 bases and 7 bases, in that order; junction bases with no gene match: 6. CDR1 is MNHEY and CDR2 is SMNVEV in the germline V gene (reference sequence). In nucleotides, the CDR3 is TGTGCCAGCAGGGGACAGGGGTTGGGGGAGCAGTACTTC. It codes for CASRGQGLGEQYF.

V gene TRBV5-5 combines with J gene TRBJ1-2, with a tentative D call TRBD1 (6 bases). The CDR3 covers 14 residues. Trimming pared 0 bases from V and 8 bases from J, leaving 14 bases between. Germline V gene lookup returns CDR1 SGHKS and CDR2 YYEKEE (reference sequence). The CDR3 DNA is TGTGCCAGCAGCTTGGCCGGGGGCGGGTCGGGCTACACCTTC. The encoded protein is CASSLAGGGSGYTF. The variable domain in full, with the rest retrieved from reference TRBV5-5 and TRBJ1-2, is DAGVTQSPTHLIKTRGQQVTLRCSPISGHKSVSWYQQVLGQGPQFIFQYYEKEERGRGNFPDRFSARQFPNYSSELNVNALLLGDSALYLCASSLAGGGSGYTFGSGTRLTVV.

In this sample, this clone turned up a few times. The rearrangement uses TRBV6-6 and TRBJ1-5; 9 nucleotides agree with TRBD1. Germline CDR1 reads MNHNY; CDR2 reads SVGAGI (reference sequence). Unmatched junction bases numbered 4, after V lost 6 bases and J lost 7 bases. The CDR3 totals 13 residues. The CDR3: CASRRQGEQPQHF. The CDR3 DNA reads TGTGCCAGCAGGCGACAGGGGGAGCAGCCCCAGCATTTT.

The chain links TRBV6-5 to TRBJ2-7; no clear D. In germline, CDR1 is MNHEY, CDR2 SVGAGI. The CDR3 contains 12 residues. Trimming stripped 4 bases from V and 1 base from J, with 5 bases between. CDR3 loop: CASSSQSYEQYF. Here the CDR3 DNA reads TGTGCCAGCAGTTCCCAGTCCTACGAGCAGTACTTC.

This clone has more than one count but fewer than ten. V usage is TRBV7-2 and J usage is TRBJ2-2, with a possible D match to TRBD2 (6 bases). The CDR3 runs 18 residues. Germline lookup yields CDR1 SGHTA and CDR2 FQGNSA. V lost 1 base, J lost 1 base, and 16 bases lay in between. CDR3 region: CASSLGVRAGRNTGELFF. The CDR3 coding sequence is TGTGCCAGCAGCTTAGGGGTTAGGGCGGGGAGGAACACCGGGGAGCTGTTTTTT.